The rows below give T cell receptor beta chains drawn from one sample of a study of cytomegalovirus exposure and HLA in healthy donors. Assay used: immunoSEQ multiplex PCR; TCRdb lists only in-frame clones, some missing. The sample carries some 180,000 clones, nearly 80% recorded once. The sequencing input was PBMCs. These receptors all come from a female donor in good health and CMV-seronegative. Each CDR3 is given with its conserved first and last residue. A D gene is named only where the DNA matches it firmly. A row's size may be missing; if present it is once, few, many or a size class.

d_call j_call clone_size v_call cdr3_aa cdr3_nt
TRBD1 TRBJ1-2 NA TRBV18 CASSPPGTGLNYGYTF TGTGCCAGCTCACCACCGGGGACAGGTCTTAACTATGGCTACACCTTC
TRBD1 TRBJ2-7 NA TRBV28 CASTHRDRGFSYEQYF TGTGCCAGCACCCACCGGGACAGGGGGTTCTCCTACGAGCAGTACTTC
TRBD2 TRBJ2-5 NA TRBV5-1 CASSLTGLASVETQYF TGCGCCAGCAGCTTGACAGGACTAGCGTCAGTTGAGACCCAGTACTTC
TRBD2 TRBJ2-1 NA TRBV5-4 CASSRSSGGSYNEQFF TGTGCCAGCAGCCGTTCTAGCGGGGGCTCCTACAATGAGCAGTTCTTC
TRBD2 TRBJ2-2 NA TRBV5-1 CASSITSGANTGELFF TGCGCCAGCAGCATTACTAGCGGGGCTAACACCGGGGAGCTGTTTTTT
TRBD1 TRBJ1-6 NA TRBV10-3 CAISSDRVRSPLHF TGTGCCATCAGTTCCGACAGGGTGCGTTCACCCCTCCACTTT
NA TRBJ2-2 NA TRBV4-1 CASSQDLGLLRDTGELFF TGCGCCAGCAGCCAAGATCTGGGGCTTTTAAGGGACACCGGGGAGCTGTTTTTT
TRBD1 TRBJ2-7 NA TRBV27 CASSLRQGSDEQYF TGTGCCAGCAGCCTCAGACAGGGTAGCGACGAGCAGTACTTC
NA TRBJ2-7 NA TRBV5-1 CASSLGGPSYEQYF TGCGCTAGCAGCTTGGGGGGGCCCTCCTACGAGCAGTACTTC
TRBD2 TRBJ2-5 NA TRBV4-3 CASSQSSGSGETQYF TGCGCCAGCAGCCAATCTAGCGGGAGCGGAGAGACCCAGTACTTC
TRBD2 TRBJ2-1 NA TRBV27 CASSIGTSGLYNEQFF TGTGCCAGCAGTATCGGGACTAGCGGCCTCTACAATGAGCAGTTCTTC
TRBD1 TRBJ2-3 NA TRBV6-1 CASSEGDRRTDTQYF TGTGCCAGCAGTGAAGGGGACAGGAGAACAGATACGCAGTATTTT
NA TRBJ1-1 few TRBV27 CASRSQGGTEAFF TGTGCCAGCAGATCACAGGGTGGCACTGAAGCTTTCTTT
NA TRBJ2-2 NA TRBV4-1 CASSHPGNTGELFF TGCGCCAGCAGCCACCCGGGGAACACCGGGGAGCTGTTTTTT
NA TRBJ2-7 few TRBV11-2 CASSVSYEQYF TGTGCCAGCAGCGTTTCGTACGAGCAGTACTTC
TRBD1 TRBJ2-7 NA TRBV18 CASSPQQGYEQYF TGTGCCAGCTCACCCCAACAGGGGTACGAGCAGTACTTC
NA TRBJ1-1 NA TRBV19 CASSIGGGTEAFF TGTGCCAGTAGTATTGGGGGGGGTACTGAAGCTTTCTTT
TRBD2 TRBJ2-1 NA TRBV7-3 CASSLRGLAGESSYNEQFF TGTGCCAGCAGCTTACGGGGACTAGCGGGGGAGAGCTCCTACAATGAGCAGTTCTTC
NA TRBJ2-7 NA TRBV29-1 CSVRTVTSYEQYF TGCAGCGTTAGGACAGTGACCTCCTACGAGCAGTACTTC
TRBD2 TRBJ2-2 once TRBV5-1 CASSLASGGYTGELFF TGCGCCAGCAGCCTGGCTAGCGGGGGGTACACCGGGGAGCTGTTTTTT
TRBD1 TRBJ2-3 NA TRBV5-1 CASSSGQSTDTQYF TGCGCCAGCAGCTCGGGACAGAGCACAGATACGCAGTATTTT
NA TRBJ1-1 NA TRBV5-6 CASSLVQGNMEAFF TGTGCCAGCAGCTTGGTACAGGGAAATATGGAAGCTTTCTTT
NA TRBJ1-6 once TRBV9 CASARDNSPLHF TGTGCCAGCGCGCGGGACAATTCACCCCTCCACTTT
NA TRBJ2-2 NA TRBV7-6 CASNPGYGGNTGELFF TGTGCCAGCAACCCTGGATATGGGGGCAACACCGGGGAGCTGTTTTTT
TRBD2 TRBJ2-4 NA TRBV9 CASSVGAGAKNIQYF TGTGCCAGCAGCGTAGGAGCGGGGGCCAAAAACATTCAGTACTTC
TRBD2 TRBJ2-3 NA TRBV2 CASTPGLQYTDTQYF TGTGCCAGCACCCCGGGACTACAATATACAGATACGCAGTATTTT
TRBD1 TRBJ2-5 NA TRBV5-1 CASSPGTEGETQYF TGCGCCAGCAGCCCCGGGACAGAAGGAGAGACCCAGTACTTC
NA TRBJ1-4 NA TRBV5-1 CASRGGGPSTNEKLFF TGCGCCAGCAGGGGCGGGGGACCGTCAACTAATGAAAAACTGTTTTTT
TRBD2 TRBJ2-5 NA TRBV28 CASSFSSLAGEETQYF TGTGCCAGCAGCTTTAGCTCACTAGCGGGGGAAGAGACCCAGTACTTC
TRBD1 TRBJ1-2 NA TRBV4-3 CASSHWDREEDGYTF TGCGCCAGCAGCCACTGGGACAGGGAGGAAGATGGCTACACCTTC
NA TRBJ1-2 NA TRBV7-9 CASSLGNSIVNGYTF TGTGCCAGCAGCTTAGGGAACAGCATAGTAAATGGCTACACCTTC
NA TRBJ1-4 NA TRBV9 CASSVDGNVNEKLFF TGTGCCAGCAGCGTAGATGGCAACGTTAATGAAAAACTGTTTTTT
NA TRBJ1-5 NA TRBV28 CASSLGGQVYQPQHF TGTGCCAGCAGTTTGGGGGGGCAAGTGTATCAGCCCCAGCATTTT
TRBD1 TRBJ1-4 few TRBV30 CAWDRGMTNEKLFF TGTGCCTGGGACAGGGGAATGACTAATGAAAAACTGTTTTTT
NA TRBJ1-3 NA TRBV4-1 CASSPRGGATSGNTIYF TGCGCCAGCAGCCCCCGTGGGGGGGCTACCTCTGGAAACACCATATATTTT
TRBD1 TRBJ1-4 NA TRBV2 CASNDRGEKLFF TGTGCCAGCAACGACAGGGGGGAAAAACTGTTTTTT
NA TRBJ2-1 NA TRBV9 CASSVASTLSYNEQFF TGTGCCAGCAGCGTAGCAAGCACGCTCTCCTACAATGAGCAGTTCTTC
TRBD2 TRBJ2-1 NA TRBV11-2 CASSSRLAGELGNEQFF TGTGCCAGCAGCTCCCGACTAGCGGGAGAGCTGGGGAATGAGCAGTTCTTC